A single sample gave rise to the 14 T cell receptor beta chains below, sequenced in a study of somatic mutations in cytotoxic T cells in rheumatoid arthritis. Here immunoSEQ multiplex PCR was the method, and the copy in TCRdb shows in-frame clones only, minus some. Seen here are roughly 17,000 clones, less than 85% observed once, and the top ten hold roughly 6.9%. Source material: CD8+ T cells sorted from blood. The receptors here all came from a woman in her thirties or forties with rheumatoid arthritis.

This clone has only one observation. This sequence joins TRBV5-6 and TRBJ1-1; D is uncertain. CDR1 is SGHDT, CDR2 YYEEEE, per germline. There are 16 residues in the CDR3. Trimming removed 0 bases from V and 5 bases from J, with 17 bases in between. CDR3 sequence reads: CASSLDIEGAWTEAFF. The CDR3 DNA reads as TGTGCCAGCAGCTTGGATATAGAGGGCGCTTGGACTGAAGCTTTCTTT.

The J gene is TRBJ2-7, the V gene TRBV4-2; D might be TRBD1 (6 bases). The germline gives CDR1 LGHNA, CDR2 YNFKEQ. CDR3 length: 12 residues. V was clipped by 2 bases and J by 6 bases, with 8 bases between them. The CDR3 loop reads CASSQQGGEQYF. DNA of the CDR3: TGTGCCAGCAGCCAACAAGGGGGCGAGCAGTACTTC.

This rearrangement joins TRBV5-8 to TRBJ2-7; TRBD2 aligns across 8 bases. Germline CDR1 reads SGHTS; CDR2 reads YDEGEE. The CDR3 consists of 16 residues. Trimming took 4 bases from V and 2 from J; bases not matched to a gene: 11. The CDR3, as DNA: TGTGCCAGCAGCGGGCCTAATAGCGGGGCACCCTACGAGCAGTACTTC. The encoded protein is CASSGPNSGAPYEQYF.

V gene TRBV10-2 combines with J gene TRBJ2-1, with a possible D match to TRBD1 (6 bases). V was shortened by 3 bases and J by 6 bases, with 9 bases between the two germline ends. Germline CDR1 reads WSHSY; CDR2 reads SAAADI. The CDR3 totals 13 residues. Written as DNA, the CDR3 is TGCGCCAGCAGTGACGTACAGGGCAATGAGCAGTTCTTC. It encodes CASSDVQGNEQFF.

The V call is TRBV2, the J call TRBJ2-1; TRBD1 might be the D (6 bases). Trimming left V 7 bases short and J 5 bases short, with 9 bases between. Germline CDR1 is SNHLY and CDR2 is FYNNEI. The CDR3 contains 12 residues. Written as DNA, the CDR3 is TGTGCCAGCATCTACAGGGACAATGAGCAGTTCTTC. It codes for CASIYRDNEQFF.

The chain couples TRBV7-6 to TRBJ1-1, with TRBD1 matching 11 bases. The CDR3 has 16 residues. With 6 bases clipped from V and 4 bases from J, the junction kept 10 bases outside the gene matches. Germline values: CDR1 SGHVS, CDR2 FNYEAQ. The CDR3 loop is CASRPGQGGGGTEAFF. The CDR3 nucleotides read TGTGCCAGCAGACCGGGACAGGGGGGTGGTGGCACTGAAGCTTTCTTT.

The gene calls are TRBV25-1 and TRBJ2-5, with TRBD1 identical over 9 bases. CDR1 MGHDK and CDR2 SYGVNS come from the germline V gene. V dropped 4 bases and J dropped 2; count of bases not matched to a gene: 8. This CDR3 spans 16 amino acids. The DNA of the CDR3 is TGTGCCAGCAGTGTCGGGACAGGGAAAGGGCAAGAGACCCAGTACTTC. Translated: CASSVGTGKGQETQYF.

The rearrangement links TRBV5-1 to TRBJ2-6; 8 bases match TRBD1. CDR3 length: 19 amino acids. Trimming removed 1 base from V and 5 bases from J; junction bases left unmatched: 14. CDR1 SGHRS and CDR2 YFSETQ come from the germline V gene. CDR3 sequence (DNA): TGCGCCAGCAGCTTGCCGCGGGACAGGACTGAACCGCGGGCCAACGTCCTGACTTTC. Its translation: CASSLPRDRTEPRANVLTF.

The V call is TRBV5-1, the J call TRBJ2-7; the D gene is possibly TRBD2 (5 bases). The CDR3 runs to 16 residues. The germline gives CDR1 SGHRS, CDR2 YFSETQ. The V gene lost 3 bases and the J gene lost 4 bases, with 20 bases spanning the gap. The CDR3 is CASSSAIRGTDYEQYF. The CDR3 DNA is TGCGCCAGCAGCTCTGCCATCCGGGGAACGGATTACGAGCAGTACTTC.

V gene TRBV29-1 combines with J gene TRBJ1-2; 7 nucleotides line up with TRBD1. Germline CDR1 SQVTM, CDR2 ANQGSEA. V lost 5 bases, J lost 8 bases, and 8 bases stayed unmatched. This CDR3 region has 12 residues. For the CDR3, the DNA is TGCAGCGTTCCTACAGGGGTAGGCGGCTACACCTTC. Its translation: CSVPTGVGGYTF.

The sample holds one count of this clone. This chain uses TRBV10-3 with TRBJ2-5; TRBD2 aligns across 7 bases. Germline CDR1 reads ENHRY; CDR2 reads SYGVKD. The CDR3 runs to 14 residues. With 6 bases clipped from V and 2 bases from J, the junction kept 6 bases outside the gene matches. The DNA of the CDR3 is TGTGCCATCAGCTACCCCGGGGGGCAAGAGACCCAGTACTTC. This codes for CAISYPGGQETQYF.

The rearrangement uses TRBV6-5 and TRBJ2-2; TRBD2 might be the D (5 bases). CDR3 size: 15 residues. V lost 2 bases, J lost 4 bases, and 11 bases lay in between. CDR1 and CDR2 from the germline V gene are MNHEY and SVGAGI. The CDR3 nucleotides read TGTGCCAGCAGTTACCGGGGAGAGGGCACCGGGGAGCTGTTTTTT. Protein sequence: CASSYRGEGTGELFF.

This clone was observed a single time. The chain has TRBV19 and TRBJ2-1; 7 nucleotides match TRBD2. V lost 4 bases to trimming and J lost 2 bases; unmatched junction nucleotides: 5. Germline loops: CDR1 LNHDA, CDR2 SQIVND (reference sequence). The CDR3 has 15 amino acids. CDR3 sequence (DNA): TGTGCCAGTAGTACCAGCGGGGACCCCTACAATGAGCAGTTCTTC. Translating it yields CASSTSGDPYNEQFF.

CDR3 amino acids: CASSSTGQTNSPLHF. In nucleotides, the CDR3 is TGCGCCAGCAGTTCCACGGGACAGACAAATTCACCCCTCCACTTT. V usage is TRBV5-1 and J usage is TRBJ1-6, with 7 bases that match TRBD1. CDR3 size: 15 residues. Germline CDR1 and CDR2: SGHRS and YFSETQ. The V and J ends lost 5 bases and 7 bases, in that order; junction bases with no gene match: 9.